This section outlines one T cell receptor (beta chain) sequence together with its context. MiXCR, run by TCRdb on the RT-PCR reads, gives a single entry per CDR3 protein. This repertoire shows about 700,000 distinct CDR3 sequences, 14% found once; its top ten account for just over 3.5%. This CDR3 is 17 amino acids long. With 6 bases clipped from V and 2 bases from J, the junction kept 15 bases outside the gene matches. The sequence came from a female donor in good health, serving as a healthy control. The chain links TRBV12-3 or TRBV12-4 to TRBJ2-5; 7 bases are a match to TRBD1. The source material was memory CD4+ T cells from blood. The CDR3 DNA sequence: TGTGCCAGCAGCCGATCCACGTCGGGACAGATTCAAGAGACCCAGTACTTC. Translation: CASSRSTSGQIQETQYF.